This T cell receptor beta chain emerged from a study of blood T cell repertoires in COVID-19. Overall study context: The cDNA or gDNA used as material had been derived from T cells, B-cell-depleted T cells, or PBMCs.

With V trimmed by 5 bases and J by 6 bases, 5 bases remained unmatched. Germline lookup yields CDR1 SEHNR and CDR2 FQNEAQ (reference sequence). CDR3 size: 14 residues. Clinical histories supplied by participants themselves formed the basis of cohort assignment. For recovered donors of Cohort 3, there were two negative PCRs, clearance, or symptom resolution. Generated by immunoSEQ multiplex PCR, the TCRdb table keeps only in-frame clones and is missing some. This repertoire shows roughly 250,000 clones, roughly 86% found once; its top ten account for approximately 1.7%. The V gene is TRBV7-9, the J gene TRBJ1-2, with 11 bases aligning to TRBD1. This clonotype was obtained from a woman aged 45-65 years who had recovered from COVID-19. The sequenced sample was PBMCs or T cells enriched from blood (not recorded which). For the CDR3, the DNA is TGTGCCAGCAGCCCTGGGACAGGGGGGAATGGCTACACCTTC. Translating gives CASSPGTGGNGYTF. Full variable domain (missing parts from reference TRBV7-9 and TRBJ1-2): DTGVSQNPRHKITKRGQNVTFRCDPISEHNRLYWYRQTLGQGPEFLTYFQNEAQLEKSRLLSDRFSAERPKGSFSTLEIQRTEQGDSAMYLCASSPGTGGNGYTFGSGTRLTVV.